This entry lists 24 T cell receptor beta chains sequenced from one sample in a study of T cell repertoires in cytomegalovirus infection. No antigen is known for these receptors. TCRdb ran MiXCR on the reads and lists one entry per CDR3 protein. The sample consists of hundreds of thousands of distinct CDR3 sequences, around 32% of them appearing once. Sequencing used cultured CD8+ T cells from PBMCs, obtained from culture after CMV antigen stimulation. These receptors were taken from a human donor in good health (CMV status not recorded). Some clones in this sample may be carry-over from other donors' samples.

This clonotype was observed a handful of times. The rearrangement links TRBV12-3 or TRBV12-4 to TRBJ2-7, with TRBD1 matching over 9 bases. The CDR3 spans 16 residues. V shed 5 bases, J shed 2 bases, and the junction held 10 bases outside the gene matches. The CDR3 coding sequence is TGTGCCAGCAGTCAACAGGGACAGGGCATCGCCTACGAGCAGTACTTC. This translates into CASSQQGQGIAYEQYF.

This chain connects TRBV12-3 or TRBV12-4 to TRBJ1-2, with D unclear. Deletions cut 5 bases from V and 4 bases from J, with 11 bases between. The CDR3 is 13 residues long. DNA for the CDR3: TGTGCCAGCAGTCCGAGCCGTAGCTATGGCTACACCTTC. Translation: CASSPSRSYGYTF.

This clonotype was seen once. The chain has TRBV27 and TRBJ2-1; the match to TRBD2 covers 9 bases. Germline CDR1 is MNHEY and CDR2 is SMNVEV (reference sequence). The CDR3 covers 14 residues. J lost 5 bases, V lost 7 bases, and 6 bases had no gene match. The CDR3 DNA reads TGTGCCAGCACCCGGACTAGCGAAAACAATGAGCAGTTCTTC. Its protein is CASTRTSENNEQFF.

This clonotype was recorded at least ten times. The rearrangement links TRBV7-8 to TRBJ2-7; D is unresolved. CDR3 length equals 13 residues. V lost 1 base, J lost 3 bases, and 7 bases lay in between. The germline CDR1 and CDR2 sequences are SGHVS and FQNEAQ. CDR3 coding DNA: TGTGCCAGCAGCTTAGGTTTAGACTACGAGCAGTACGTC. It translates to CASSLGLDYEQYV.

There are a few counts of this clonotype. The chain uses TRBV7-9 and TRBJ1-2, with a possible D match to TRBD1 (5 bases). Trimming took off 4 bases at V and 3 bases at J, with 9 bases between the two ends. In germline, CDR1 is SEHNR, CDR2 FQNEAQ (reference sequence). The CDR3 has 13 residues. The chain's CDR3 is CASSSTDYYGYTF. The CDR3 DNA reads as TGTGCCAGCAGCTCGACAGATTACTATGGCTACACCTTC.

This clonotype came up a few times. The genes are TRBV5-6 and TRBJ2-7; no clear D gene. CDR1 is SGHDT, CDR2 YYEEEE, per germline. The length of the CDR3 is 11 residues. V was trimmed by 3 bases and J by 6 bases, leaving 7 bases between them. CDR3 amino acids: CASSSGPEQYF. In DNA, the CDR3 is TGTGCCAGCAGCTCAGGCCCCGAGCAGTACTTC.

The chain employs TRBV18 and TRBJ1-1; D call uncertain. This CDR3 region has 15 residues. Looked up from germline, CDR1 is KGHSH and CDR2 is LQKENI. Trimming cost V 6 bases and J 8 bases, with 22 bases left between them. The CDR3 nucleotides read TGTGCCAGCTCCACCAGTACGGCCGAGCGCCAAGAAGCTTTCTTT. Its protein product is CASSTSTAERQEAFF.

This chain links TRBV6-8 with TRBJ1-1; D is unclear. Germline V gene data show CDR1 as MNHGY and CDR2 as SAAAGT. V lost 0 bases and J lost 8, with 13 bases in between. The CDR3 extends over 14 amino acids. The CDR3 DNA sequence: TGTGCCAGCAGTTACTCGAAGAGGGTGATCGAAGCTTTCTTT. Protein: CASSYSKRVIEAFF.

This clonotype appeared a few times. V and J are TRBV6-1 and TRBJ2-4, with D possibly TRBD2 on 7 matching bases. The germline V gene encodes CDR1 MNHNS and CDR2 SASEGT. There are 14 residues in the CDR3. The V and J ends lost 3 bases and 9 bases respectively, with 15 bases between them. DNA for the CDR3: TGTGCCAGCAGTGAGAGGGGGGGGCCAAGCATTCAGTACTTC. This codes for CASSERGGPSIQYF.

This clonotype has a handful of counts. This rearrangement joins TRBV3-1 to TRBJ2-3, with a possible D match to TRBD1 (5 bases). V lost 4 bases, J lost 2 bases, and 13 bases lay in between. The CDR3 length is 15 residues. Germline CDR1 reads LGHDT; CDR2 reads YNNKEL (reference sequence). The CDR3 nucleotides are TGTGCCAGCAGCCCCAGGGTTTACTACACAGATACGCAGTATTTT. Protein sequence: CASSPRVYYTDTQYF.

As regards this clonotype: Relative to the germline gene, one junction end is altered; a read error may explain this. V gene TRBV24-1 combines with J gene TRBJ1-1; perhaps TRBD1 as D (5 bases). Germline CDR1 and CDR2: KGHDR and SFDVKD. The CDR3 contains 13 residues. CDR3 bases: TGTGCCACCACCGGGACCAACAACAATGAAGCTTTCTTT. Translation gives CATTGTNNNEAFF.

The V call is TRBV24-1, the J call TRBJ2-1; D ambiguous. This CDR3 contains 18 residues. Looked up from germline, CDR1 is KGHDR and CDR2 is SFDVKD. V lost 2 bases and J 3 bases, leaving 19 bases between the germline ends. CDR3 sequence: CATSDSRVEWSLYNEQFF. Written as DNA, the CDR3 is TGTGCCACCAGTGATTCTCGGGTTGAATGGAGCCTCTACAATGAGCAGTTCTTC.

Ten or more counts support this clonotype. The J gene is TRBJ1-2, the V gene TRBV6-2 or TRBV6-3; D not resolved. This CDR3 spans 13 amino acids. Trimming took 4 bases from V and 4 from J, leaving 10 bases between them. The germline V gene encodes CDR1 MNHEY and CDR2 SVGEGT. The CDR3 sequence: CASSSGSTYGYTF. CDR3 bases: TGTGCCAGCAGTTCCGGGTCGACCTATGGCTACACCTTC.

This clonotype has more than one count but fewer than ten. The CDR3 nucleotides read TGTGCCAGCAGCTCTGACAGGGGCTATGGCTACACCTTC. This sequence encodes CASSSDRGYGYTF. V usage is TRBV5-6 and J usage is TRBJ1-2; TRBD1 agrees at 8 bases. CDR3 length: 13 amino acids. Per the germline V gene, CDR1 is SGHDT and CDR2 is YYEEEE. V dropped 3 bases and J dropped 4; count of bases not matched to a gene: 2.

Only a few counts were recorded for this clonotype. The chain couples TRBV7-2 to TRBJ2-2; D gene uncertain. V lost 1 base to trimming and J lost 8 bases, with 17 bases between them. This CDR3 spans 16 amino acids. The germline gives CDR1 SGHTA, CDR2 FQGNSA. The CDR3 DNA is TGTGCCAGCAGCTTAGTGAGCACTCCTCGAGGAGGGGAGCTGTTTTTT. This sequence encodes CASSLVSTPRGGELFF.

This clonotype was observed a handful of times. Germline is not matched at one junction end, which may reflect a read error. The chain carries TRBV12-3 or TRBV12-4 and TRBJ2-5, with no clear D. This CDR3 is built from 13 residues. The CDR3 coding sequence is TGTGCCAGCAGTTTAGACCGGAACGGCCCTTGGGACTTC. Protein product: CASSLDRNGPWDF.

The J gene is TRBJ1-5, the V gene TRBV6-1; no clear D gene. Trimming removed 3 bases from V and 0 bases from J, with 9 bases in between. The CDR3 is 15 residues long. CDR1 MNHNS and CDR2 SASEGT come from the germline V gene. Here the CDR3 reads CASSDRRSSNQPQHF. The CDR3 DNA reads TGTGCCAGCAGTGACCGCAGGAGTAGCAATCAGCCCCAGCATTTT.

This clonotype has just a few counts. The chain couples TRBV9 to TRBJ1-1, with D tentatively TRBD1 (5 bases). The CDR3 runs 13 residues. Trimming shortened V by 6 bases and J by 6 bases, and 15 bases separated the two germline ends. The germline V gene encodes CDR1 SGDLS and CDR2 YYNGEE. CDR3 amino acids: CASTPLGVPEAFF. For the CDR3, the DNA is TGTGCCAGCACCCCGTTGGGGGTTCCTGAAGCTTTCTTT.

The V and J genes are TRBV27 and TRBJ1-1, with TRBD1 matching over 9 bases. Germline V lookup: CDR1 MNHEY, CDR2 SMNVEV (reference sequence). V trimming: 5 bases; J trimming: 1 base; junction bases outside the gene matches: 8. The CDR3 has 16 residues. The CDR3 here is CASSPWTGDANTEAFF. The DNA for the CDR3 is TGTGCCAGCAGTCCATGGACAGGGGACGCGAACACTGAAGCTTTCTTT.

This clonotype was counted ten times or more. The J gene is TRBJ2-1, the V gene TRBV7-6; D is unresolved. CDR1 is SGHVS, CDR2 FNYEAQ, per germline. The CDR3 is made up of 15 amino acids. The germline V and J ends were trimmed by 3 bases and 0 bases, with 9 bases remaining between them. Written as DNA, the CDR3 is TGTGCCAGCAGCTTCGCCCCAGACTCCTACAATGAGCAGTTCTTC. Encoded protein: CASSFAPDSYNEQFF.

This clonotype was counted between two and nine times. V gene TRBV2 combines with J gene TRBJ2-2; tentatively, D is TRBD2 (6 bases). Germline lookup yields CDR1 SNHLY and CDR2 FYNNEI. V was pared by 4 bases and J by 2 bases, with 8 bases between. The CDR3 consists of 14 residues. The CDR3 loop is CASSGDFNTGELFF. Written as DNA, the CDR3 is TGTGCCAGCAGTGGGGACTTTAACACCGGGGAGCTGTTTTTT.

The chain links TRBV2 to TRBJ2-5; 8 positions agree with TRBD1. Trimming took 6 bases from V and 5 from J; bases not matched to a gene: 11. Germline lookup yields CDR1 SNHLY and CDR2 FYNNEI. There are 15 residues in the CDR3. DNA of the CDR3: TGTGCCAGCAGCGAGACCAGGGGGCGCGGGGAGACCCAGTACTTC. It encodes CASSETRGRGETQYF.

The chain recombines TRBV6-1 with TRBJ1-1; D remains unclear. This CDR3 contains 14 residues. CDR1 is MNHNS, CDR2 SASEGT, per germline. V was shortened by 6 bases and J by 6 bases, with 17 bases between the two germline ends. CDR3 in amino acids: CASSSGRDRAEAFF. The CDR3 DNA reads as TGTGCCAGCAGCTCCGGGCGGGATAGGGCTGAAGCTTTCTTT.

Concerning this clonotype: The junction shows a germline mismatch at one end, possibly a read error. The chain is built from TRBV7-9 and TRBJ2-6; tentative D call: TRBD1 (6 bases). The CDR3 runs to 14 residues. Germline V gene sequence: CDR1 SEHNR, CDR2 FQNEAQ (reference sequence). This CDR3 is CVSSTGIGANVLTF. CDR3 bases: TGTGTCAGCAGCACAGGGATTGGGGCCAACGTCCTGACTTTC.